Listed below are T cell receptor beta chains from one sample, sequenced in a study of blood T cell repertoires in COVID-19. Using immunoSEQ multiplex PCR, the repertoire was profiled, and TCRdb retains in-frame clones only, with some absent. The sample contains some 240,000 clones, approximately 85% of which appear only once. The source material was PBMCs or T cells enriched from blood (not recorded which). Receptor source: a woman aged 50 to 65 who had been exposed to COVID-19. The CDR3 runs from the conserved cysteine through the conserved F or W. Fields, in order: CDR3 protein, CDR3 DNA, D gene, J gene, clone size, V gene. The D gene is left open where the match is weak. Only some rows state a clone size, as once, few, many or a class for expanded clones.

CDR3: CASTSGTGRSPLHF; DNA: TGTGCCAGCACCTCCGGGACAGGGCGTTCACCCCTCCACTTT; D: TRBD1; J: TRBJ1-6; size: -; V: TRBV9
CDR3: CASSLSRTGALYEKLFF; DNA: TGTGCCAGCAGTTTATCCCGGACAGGAGCCCTATATGAAAAACTGTTTTTT; D: TRBD1; J: TRBJ1-4; size: -; V: TRBV27
CDR3: CASSDPGEGLEETQYF; DNA: TGCGCCAGCAGTGATCCCGGCGAGGGTTTGGAAGAGACCCAGTACTTC; D: -; J: TRBJ2-5; size: -; V: TRBV10-2
CDR3: CASSSGGKDTQYF; DNA: TGTGCCAGCAGTTCAGGGGGCAAAGATACGCAGTATTTT; D: TRBD1; J: TRBJ2-3; size: -; V: TRBV28
CDR3: CASSSTANYGYTF; DNA: TGTGCCAGCAGCTCGACAGCTAACTATGGCTACACCTTC; D: -; J: TRBJ1-2; size: -; V: TRBV5-4
CDR3: CASSLELAGGTGELFF; DNA: TGTGCCAGCAGCTTGGAACTAGCGGGGGGGACCGGGGAGCTGTTTTTT; D: TRBD2; J: TRBJ2-2; size: -; V: TRBV5-4
CDR3: CASSLTVNRMNTEAFF; DNA: TGCGCCAGCAGTCTGACAGTTAATCGGATGAACACTGAAGCTTTCTTT; D: -; J: TRBJ1-1; size: -; V: TRBV4-1
CDR3: CASSSRDSQRYTEAFF; DNA: TGTGCCAGCAGCTCCCGGGACAGCCAAAGGTACACTGAAGCTTTCTTT; D: -; J: TRBJ1-1; size: -; V: TRBV21-1
CDR3: CSVSRAGGTGELFF; DNA: TGCAGCGTATCAAGGGCAGGGGGCACCGGGGAGCTGTTTTTT; D: TRBD1; J: TRBJ2-2; size: -; V: TRBV29-1
CDR3: CASSLRGAIYNTGELFF; DNA: TGTGCCAGCAGCTTACGCGGGGCGATTTACAACACCGGGGAGCTGTTTTTT; D: -; J: TRBJ2-2; size: -; V: TRBV11-2
CDR3: CASSQDIASRKSGEQYF; DNA: TGCGCCAGCAGCCAAGACATCGCGTCGAGGAAATCGGGGGAGCAGTACTTC; D: -; J: TRBJ2-7; size: -; V: TRBV4-3
CDR3: CASSIRGFTEAFF; DNA: TGTGCCAGTAGTATCAGGGGTTTCACTGAAGCTTTCTTT; D: -; J: TRBJ1-1; size: few; V: TRBV19
CDR3: CASSPLSNQPQHF; DNA: TGTGCCAGCAGTCCCCTATCCAATCAGCCCCAGCATTTT; D: -; J: TRBJ1-5; size: few; V: TRBV6-2/TRBV6-3
CDR3: CASSPPIAEAFF; DNA: TGTGCCAGCTCACCACCTATAGCTGAAGCTTTCTTT; D: -; J: TRBJ1-1; size: -; V: TRBV18
CDR3: CASSPGTGFTEAFF; DNA: TGCGCCAGCAGCCCCGGGACAGGGTTCACTGAAGCTTTCTTT; D: TRBD1; J: TRBJ1-1; size: -; V: TRBV5-1
CDR3: CASSVGAGVNTIYF; DNA: TGTGCCAGCAGCGTAGGCGCGGGGGTAAACACCATATATTTT; D: -; J: TRBJ1-3; size: -; V: TRBV9
CDR3: CASSPQGAFADTQYF; DNA: TGTGCCAGCAGTCCACAGGGGGCTTTTGCAGATACGCAGTATTTT; D: TRBD1; J: TRBJ2-3; size: -; V: TRBV28
CDR3: CASRRQGGTEAFF; DNA: TGTGCCAGCAGGCGACAGGGGGGCACTGAAGCTTTCTTT; D: TRBD1; J: TRBJ1-1; size: -; V: TRBV12-3/TRBV12-4
CDR3: CASSLGGGGFTDTQYF; DNA: TGTGCCAGCAGCTTAGGAGGTGGGGGGTTTACAGATACGCAGTATTTT; D: -; J: TRBJ2-3; size: -; V: TRBV7-8
CDR3: CASRKGVGTEAFF; DNA: TGTGCCAGCAGAAAGGGGGTTGGCACTGAAGCTTTCTTT; D: -; J: TRBJ1-1; size: -; V: TRBV5-4
CDR3: CASSLDRANVLTF; DNA: TGTGCCAGCAGCTTAGACAGGGCCAACGTCCTGACTTTC; D: -; J: TRBJ2-6; size: -; V: TRBV11-2
CDR3: CASSYSAGIEAFF; DNA: TGTGCCAGCAGTTACTCAGCGGGGATTGAAGCTTTCTTT; D: -; J: TRBJ1-1; size: -; V: TRBV6-2/TRBV6-3
CDR3: CASSPTRIRTDTQYF; DNA: TGTGCCAGCAGCCCGACCAGGATTCGCACAGATACGCAGTATTTT; D: -; J: TRBJ2-3; size: once; V: TRBV3-1/TRBV3-2
CDR3: CASSTPGQSSEAFF; DNA: TGTGCCAGCAGCACCCCGGGACAATCTTCCGAAGCTTTCTTT; D: -; J: TRBJ1-1; size: once; V: TRBV7-9
CDR3: CASSSRTEAFF; DNA: TGTGCCAGCAGTTCGCGCACTGAAGCTTTCTTT; D: -; J: TRBJ1-1; size: -; V: TRBV6-5
CDR3: CASSRDYRGVSGANVLTF; DNA: TGTGCCAGCTCCCGTGACTACCGGGGAGTTTCTGGGGCCAACGTCCTGACTTTC; D: -; J: TRBJ2-6; size: -; V: TRBV18
CDR3: CASSFGRGQGNTEAFF; DNA: TGCGCCAGCAGCTTCGGGCGGGGACAGGGGAACACTGAAGCTTTCTTT; D: TRBD1; J: TRBJ1-1; size: -; V: TRBV5-1
CDR3: CASSIGQGGSWPQHF; DNA: TGTGCCAGTAGTATCGGACAGGGAGGATCGTGGCCCCAGCATTTT; D: TRBD1; J: TRBJ1-5; size: -; V: TRBV19
CDR3: CASSVSWNTEAFF; DNA: TGTGCCAGCAGCGTGAGTTGGAACACTGAAGCTTTCTTT; D: -; J: TRBJ1-1; size: -; V: TRBV9
CDR3: CASSQERLVGEQFF; DNA: TGTGCCAGCAGCCAAGAAAGACTAGTTGGTGAGCAGTTCTTC; D: -; J: TRBJ2-1; size: -; V: TRBV14
CDR3: CASSQTTGGADGYTF; DNA: TGTGCCAGCAGCCAAACAACAGGGGGCGCAGATGGCTACACCTTC; D: TRBD1; J: TRBJ1-2; size: -; V: TRBV4-2
CDR3: CASSRRQGIAGVVYEQYF; DNA: TGTGCCAGCAGTAGACGACAGGGAATAGCGGGGGTGGTCTACGAGCAGTACTTC; D: TRBD2; J: TRBJ2-7; size: -; V: TRBV27
CDR3: CASARQLTDTQYF; DNA: TGTGCCAGTGCGAGACAGCTCACAGATACGCAGTATTTT; D: -; J: TRBJ2-3; size: -; V: TRBV19
CDR3: CASSTGRTDTQYF; DNA: TGTGCCAGTAGTACAGGTCGCACAGATACGCAGTATTTT; D: -; J: TRBJ2-3; size: -; V: TRBV19
CDR3: CASSFSGGAAFF; DNA: TGTGCCAGCAGTTTTTCGGGGGGGGCAGCTTTCTTT; D: -; J: TRBJ1-1; size: -; V: TRBV12-3/TRBV12-4
CDR3: CASSLGARYEQYF; DNA: TGTGCCAGCAGTTTGGGGGCCCGCTACGAGCAGTACTTC; D: -; J: TRBJ2-7; size: -; V: TRBV27
CDR3: CSVVRGFSYNEQFF; DNA: TGCAGCGTTGTAAGGGGTTTTTCCTACAATGAGCAGTTCTTC; D: -; J: TRBJ2-1; size: -; V: TRBV29-1
CDR3: CASSEASGFGANVLTF; DNA: TGTGCCAGCAGTGAAGCGAGCGGGTTCGGGGCCAACGTCCTGACTTTC; D: -; J: TRBJ2-6; size: -; V: TRBV6-1
CDR3: CASSQTRLELRSYNEQFF; DNA: TGCGCCAGCAGTCAAACTAGACTAGAACTGAGATCCTACAATGAGCAGTTCTTC; D: -; J: TRBJ2-1; size: -; V: TRBV5-1
CDR3: CASSTDRDYGYTF; DNA: TGTGCCAGCAGTACTGACAGGGACTATGGCTACACCTTC; D: TRBD1; J: TRBJ1-2; size: -; V: TRBV6-5
CDR3: CASSERRGPEETQYF; DNA: TGCGCCAGCAGTGAGCGCAGGGGGCCTGAAGAGACCCAGTACTTC; D: TRBD1; J: TRBJ2-5; size: -; V: TRBV10-1
CDR3: CASSPGTGGDYGYTF; DNA: TGCGCCAGCAGTCCCGGGACAGGGGGCGACTATGGCTACACCTTC; D: TRBD1; J: TRBJ1-2; size: few; V: TRBV10-1
CDR3: CASSLRGTGAMGEQYF; DNA: TGTGCCAGCAGTTTAAGGGGGACAGGGGCTATGGGCGAGCAGTACTTC; D: TRBD1; J: TRBJ2-7; size: -; V: TRBV27
CDR3: CASSKRDRGPTNEKLFF; DNA: TGTGCCAGCAGTAAAAGGGACAGGGGACCAACTAATGAAAAACTGTTTTTT; D: TRBD1; J: TRBJ1-4; size: -; V: TRBV27
CDR3: CAWSPGLGQPQHF; DNA: TGTGCCTGGAGTCCGGGACTAGGGCAGCCCCAGCATTTT; D: -; J: TRBJ1-5; size: -; V: TRBV30
CDR3: CAIRASGGASDTQYF; DNA: TGTGCCATCAGGGCTAGCGGGGGGGCGTCAGATACGCAGTATTTT; D: TRBD2; J: TRBJ2-3; size: -; V: TRBV10-3
CDR3: CASSPQGMANTEAFF; DNA: TGTGCCAGTAGTCCCCAGGGTATGGCGAACACTGAAGCTTTCTTT; D: -; J: TRBJ1-1; size: -; V: TRBV19
CDR3: CASSPRGGQAEAFF; DNA: TGTGCCAGCTCACCAAGGGGGGGGCAGGCTGAAGCTTTCTTT; D: -; J: TRBJ1-1; size: -; V: TRBV18
CDR3: CASIQDGSSYGYTF; DNA: TGTGCCAGTATTCAGGACGGGAGTAGCTATGGCTACACCTTC; D: -; J: TRBJ1-2; size: -; V: TRBV19
CDR3: CASSSSGTFFSYEQYF; DNA: TGTGCCAGCAGCAGTTCCGGGACATTCTTTAGCTACGAGCAGTACTTC; D: -; J: TRBJ2-7; size: -; V: TRBV9
CDR3: CASSRRPGQGSSPLHF; DNA: TGTGCCAGCAGCCGAAGACCGGGACAGGGAAGTTCACCCCTCCACTTT; D: TRBD1; J: TRBJ1-6; size: once; V: TRBV11-2
CDR3: CAWSVGGMTEAFF; DNA: TGTGCCTGGAGTGTAGGGGGAATGACTGAAGCTTTCTTT; D: -; J: TRBJ1-1; size: -; V: TRBV30
CDR3: CASSPWTASNEKLFF; DNA: TGCGCCAGCAGCCCTTGGACAGCTTCTAATGAAAAACTGTTTTTT; D: -; J: TRBJ1-4; size: -; V: TRBV5-1
CDR3: CASSLGREGYTF; DNA: TGTGCCAGCAGTTTGGGGCGCGAGGGCTACACCTTC; D: -; J: TRBJ1-2; size: -; V: TRBV12-3/TRBV12-4
CDR3: CASSFTGTDTYEQYF; DNA: TGTGCCAGCAGCTTTACCGGGACAGACACCTACGAGCAGTACTTC; D: TRBD1; J: TRBJ2-7; size: -; V: TRBV5-6
CDR3: CASSSNRGPSTDTQYF; DNA: TGTGCCAGCTCTTCCAACAGGGGCCCTAGCACAGATACGCAGTATTTT; D: TRBD1; J: TRBJ2-3; size: -; V: TRBV18
CDR3: CSVELAGNFEQYF; DNA: TGCAGCGTTGAACTAGCGGGGAATTTCGAGCAGTACTTC; D: TRBD2; J: TRBJ2-7; size: -; V: TRBV29-1